This TCR beta chain is drawn from a study of molecular identifiers for immune sequencing clone quantification. TCRdb reprocessed the PCR reads via MiXCR and lists one record per CDR3 protein. This table has about 65,000 distinct CDR3 sequences, roughly 18% appearing once. CDR1 and CDR2 (germline): GTSNPN, SVGIG (reference sequence). The CDR3 runs 10 residues. Trimming removed 5 bases at V and 7 bases at J, with 6 bases between. This clonotype has a handful of counts. This chain joins TRBV30 and TRBJ2-1; no clear D gene. Sequencing was done on a sample of naive CD8+ T cells from blood, with Jurkat cell RNA spiked in. Subset of the sample: FACS-sorted CD8+CD4-CCR7+CD45RA+ naive T cells. This TCR came from a human donor in good health. Some libraries in this study had Jurkat cell RNA spiked in. CDR3 protein: CAWSRNEQFF. DNA of the CDR3: TGTGCCTGGTCGCGTAATGAGCAGTTCTTC.